This TCR beta chain was documented in a study of T-cell reconstitution after alpha-beta-depleted transplantation in children. General study findings and limits: Several hundred expanded graft clones reportedly were the source of alpha-beta T cells about two months after transplant. A year had passed since transplant, and T-cell counts and diversity by then came mostly from newly produced T cells. Surviving recipient T cells and thymic progenitors underlay high day-60 TCRbeta diversity in some patients.

V lost 1 base, J lost 4 bases, and 6 bases lay in between. The CDR3 consists of 12 residues. Germline assignment: CDR1 SQVTM and CDR2 ANQGSEA. The TCRbeta library was prepared with unique molecular identifiers. One entry per CDR3 protein, called by TCRdb with MiXCR from the PCR reads. Here the sample spans under 750,000 distinct CDR3 sequences, more than 20% being singletons. The sample holds many counts of this clonotype. The target antigen is unknown. Sequencing was performed on PBMCs, mostly from graft donor cells, taken 360 days after TCRalphabeta/CD19-depleted stem cell transplant. The chain employs TRBV29-1 and TRBJ2-3; D ambiguous. The TCR comes from a boy in the first two years of life who had a stem cell transplant for acute myeloid leukemia, so the T cells may come from the graft donor. The CDR3 bases are TGCAGCGTTGAAGGCGTCGCAGATACGCAGTATTTT. Amino acid sequence: CSVEGVADTQYF.